This T cell receptor (beta chain) was obtained from a study of blood T cell repertoires in COVID-19. Whole-study context: Samples taken during acute and convalescent COVID-19 were collected in the United States, Italy and Spain. The cDNA or gDNA used as material had been derived from T cells, B-cell-depleted T cells, or PBMCs.

In the original workflow: Researchers report that nucleated cell counts were estimated from reference gene primer amplification. Assay used: immunoSEQ multiplex PCR; TCRdb lists only in-frame clones, some missing. The DNA gave D and trimming, while V, J and clone size come from that table. The sample yields more than 250,000 clones, over 75% seen once. The CDR3 runs to 15 residues. Germline assignment: CDR1 MDHEN and CDR2 SYDVKM. With 5 bases removed from V and 0 bases from J, the gap between germline ends came to 12 bases. This chain joins TRBV28 and TRBJ2-3; the D is unclear. Sequences were obtained from peripheral blood. This receptor was obtained from a man between 50 and 59 years old with active or convalescent COVID-19. The DNA of the CDR3 is TGTGCCAGCAGTCCCGGGTCTCCTAGCACAGATACGCAGTATTTT. It is translated as CASSPGSPSTDTQYF.